Detailed here is one TCR beta chain. This record belongs to a study of blood T cell repertoires in COVID-19. The data were produced by immunoSEQ multiplex PCR, yet TCRdb's version contains in-frame clones alone and is incomplete. The top ten hold about 8.4% of the sample, which has about 170,000 clones, 82% seen once. Trimming took 5 bases from V and 11 from J, leaving 27 bases between them. The CDR3 runs 16 residues. Germline V CDR1 and CDR2: KGHSH, LQKENI. The V call is TRBV18, the J call TRBJ1-2; tentatively, D is TRBD1 (5 bases). Sequencing used peripheral blood. The source is a woman in her 70s with acute or convalescent COVID-19. The CDR3 sequence: CASSTNGILGSEGYTF. The CDR3 DNA is TGTGCCAGCTCAACTAATGGAATCCTGGGGTCGGAGGGGTACACCTTC.